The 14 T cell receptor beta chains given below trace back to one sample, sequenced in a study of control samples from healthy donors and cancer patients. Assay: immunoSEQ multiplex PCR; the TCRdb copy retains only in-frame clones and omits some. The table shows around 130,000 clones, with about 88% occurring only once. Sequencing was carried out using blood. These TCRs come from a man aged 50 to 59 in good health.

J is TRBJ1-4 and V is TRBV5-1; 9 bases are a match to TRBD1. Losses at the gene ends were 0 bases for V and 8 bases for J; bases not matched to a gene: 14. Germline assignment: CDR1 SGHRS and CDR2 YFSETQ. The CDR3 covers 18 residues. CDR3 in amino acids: CASSLAGTGPRFSEKLFF. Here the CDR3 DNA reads TGCGCCAGCAGCTTGGCCGGGACAGGGCCTCGATTTTCGGAAAAACTGTTTTTT. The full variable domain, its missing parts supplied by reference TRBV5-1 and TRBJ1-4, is KAGVTQTPRYLIKTRGQQVTLSCSPISGHRSVSWYQQTPGQGLQFLFEYFSETQRNKGNFPGRFSGRQFSNSRSEMNVSTLELGDSALYLCASSLAGTGPRFSEKLFFGSGTQLSVL.

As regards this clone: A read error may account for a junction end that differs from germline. CDR3 bases: TGTGCCAGCAGCTACGGGGCTCATAAGATTTTT. Its protein product is CASSYGAHKIF. This chain connects TRBV5-6 to TRBJ1-4, with D perhaps TRBD1 (5 bases). This CDR3 has 11 amino acids. Germline V CDR1 and CDR2: SGHDT, YYEEEE.

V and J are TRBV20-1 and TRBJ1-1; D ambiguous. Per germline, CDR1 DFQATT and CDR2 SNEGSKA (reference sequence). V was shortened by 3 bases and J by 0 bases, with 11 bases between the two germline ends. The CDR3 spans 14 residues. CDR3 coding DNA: TGCAGTGCTAGTCGTCAGAACATGAACACTGAAGCTTTCTTT. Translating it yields CSASRQNMNTEAFF.

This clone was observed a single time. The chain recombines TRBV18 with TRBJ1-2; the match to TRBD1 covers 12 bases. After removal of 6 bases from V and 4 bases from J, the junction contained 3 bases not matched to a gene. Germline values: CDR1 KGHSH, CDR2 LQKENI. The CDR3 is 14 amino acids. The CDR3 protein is CASSEGQGAYGYTF. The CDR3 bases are TGTGCCAGCTCGGAGGGACAGGGGGCCTATGGCTACACCTTC.

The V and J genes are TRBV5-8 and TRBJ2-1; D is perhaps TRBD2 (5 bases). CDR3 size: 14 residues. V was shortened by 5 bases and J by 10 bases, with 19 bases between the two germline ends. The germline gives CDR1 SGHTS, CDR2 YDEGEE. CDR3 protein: CASRPGFGLGEQFF. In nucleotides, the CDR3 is TGTGCCAGCAGACCGGGGTTCGGGCTGGGAGAGCAGTTCTTC. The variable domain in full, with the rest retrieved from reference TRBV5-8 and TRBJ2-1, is EAGVTQSPTHLIKTRGQQATLRCSPISGHTSVYWYQQALGLGLQFLLWYDEGEERNRGNFPPRFSGRQFPNYSSELNVNALELEDSALYLCASRPGFGLGEQFFGPGTRLTVL.

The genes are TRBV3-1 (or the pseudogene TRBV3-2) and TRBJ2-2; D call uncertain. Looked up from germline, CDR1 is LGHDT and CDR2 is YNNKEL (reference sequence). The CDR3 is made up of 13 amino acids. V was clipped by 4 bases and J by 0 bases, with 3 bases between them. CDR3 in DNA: TGTGCCAGCAGCCCGCCGAACACCGGGGAGCTGTTTTTT. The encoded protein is CASSPPNTGELFF.

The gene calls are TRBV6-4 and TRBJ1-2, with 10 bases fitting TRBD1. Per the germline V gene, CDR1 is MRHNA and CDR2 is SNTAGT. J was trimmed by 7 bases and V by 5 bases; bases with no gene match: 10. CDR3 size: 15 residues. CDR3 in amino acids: CASSPDGTGVGGYTF. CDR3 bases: TGTGCCAGCAGTCCAGACGGGACAGGGGTCGGTGGCTACACCTTC.

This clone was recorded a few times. CDR3 in DNA: TGTGCCAGCAGCATTCACACTAACACCGGGGAGCTGTTTTTT. Amino acids: CASSIHTNTGELFF. The J gene is TRBJ2-2, the V gene TRBV9; D not resolved. The CDR3 is 14 residues long. CDR1 is SGDLS, CDR2 YYNGEE, per germline. Trimming took 4 bases from V and 2 from J, leaving 9 bases between them.

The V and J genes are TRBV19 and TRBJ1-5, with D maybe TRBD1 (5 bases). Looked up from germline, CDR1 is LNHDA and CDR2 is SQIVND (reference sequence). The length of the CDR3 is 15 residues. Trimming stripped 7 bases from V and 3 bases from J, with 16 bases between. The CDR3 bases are TGTGCCAGTACCACCGGTGGGGCAGCCAATCAGCCCCAGCATTTT. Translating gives CASTTGGAANQPQHF.

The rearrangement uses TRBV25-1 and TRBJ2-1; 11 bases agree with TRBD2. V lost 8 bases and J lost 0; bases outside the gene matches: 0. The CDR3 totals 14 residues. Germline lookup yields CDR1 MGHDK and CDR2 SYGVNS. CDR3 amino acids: CASLAGGSYNEQFF. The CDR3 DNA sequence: TGTGCCAGCCTAGCGGGGGGCTCCTACAATGAGCAGTTCTTC.

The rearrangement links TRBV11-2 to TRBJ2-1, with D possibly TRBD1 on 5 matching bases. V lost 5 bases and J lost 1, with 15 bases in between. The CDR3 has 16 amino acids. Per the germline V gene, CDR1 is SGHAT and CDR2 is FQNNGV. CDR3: CASSLRVGLSYNEQFF. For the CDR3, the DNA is TGTGCCAGCAGCCTTCGTGTGGGGCTTTCCTACAATGAGCAGTTCTTC.

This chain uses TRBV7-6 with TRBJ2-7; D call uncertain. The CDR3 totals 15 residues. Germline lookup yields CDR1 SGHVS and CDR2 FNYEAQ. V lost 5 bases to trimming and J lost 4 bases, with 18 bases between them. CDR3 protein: CASSQPTLGLYEQYF. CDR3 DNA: TGTGCCAGCAGCCAACCGACGCTTGGCCTTTACGAGCAGTACTTC.

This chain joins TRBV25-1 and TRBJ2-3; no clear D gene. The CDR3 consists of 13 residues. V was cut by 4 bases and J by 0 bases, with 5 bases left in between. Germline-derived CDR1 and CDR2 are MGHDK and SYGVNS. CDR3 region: CASSVRSTDTQYF. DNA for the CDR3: TGTGCCAGCAGTGTAAGAAGCACAGATACGCAGTATTTT. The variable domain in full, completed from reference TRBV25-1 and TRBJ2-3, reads EADIYQTPRYLVIGTGKKITLECSQTMGHDKMYWYQQDPGMELHLIHYSYGVNSTEKGDLSSESTVSRIRTEHFPLTLESARPSHTSQYLCASSVRSTDTQYFGPGTRLTVL.

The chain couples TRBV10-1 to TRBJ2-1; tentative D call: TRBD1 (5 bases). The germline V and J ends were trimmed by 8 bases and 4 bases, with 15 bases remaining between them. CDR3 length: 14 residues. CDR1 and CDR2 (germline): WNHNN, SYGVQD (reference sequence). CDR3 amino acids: CASGQGGAYNEQFF. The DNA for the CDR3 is TGCGCCAGCGGCCAGGGTGGGGCGTACAATGAGCAGTTCTTC.